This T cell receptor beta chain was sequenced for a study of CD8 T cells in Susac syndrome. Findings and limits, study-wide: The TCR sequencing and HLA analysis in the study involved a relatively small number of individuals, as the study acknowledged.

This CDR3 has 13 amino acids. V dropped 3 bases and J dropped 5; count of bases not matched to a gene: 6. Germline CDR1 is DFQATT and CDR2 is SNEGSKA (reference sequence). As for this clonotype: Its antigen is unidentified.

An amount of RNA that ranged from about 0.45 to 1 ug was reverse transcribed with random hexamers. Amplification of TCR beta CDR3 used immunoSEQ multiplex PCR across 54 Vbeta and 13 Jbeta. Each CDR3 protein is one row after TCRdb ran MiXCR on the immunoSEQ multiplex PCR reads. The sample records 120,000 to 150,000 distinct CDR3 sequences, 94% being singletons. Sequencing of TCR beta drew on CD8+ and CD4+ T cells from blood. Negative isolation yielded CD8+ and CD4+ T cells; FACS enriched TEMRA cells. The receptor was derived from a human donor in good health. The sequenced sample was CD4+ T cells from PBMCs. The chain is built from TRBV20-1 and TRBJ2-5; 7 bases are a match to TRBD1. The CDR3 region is CSAREGTVETQYF. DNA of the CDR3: TGCAGTGCTAGGGAAGGGACAGTCGAGACCCAGTACTTC.